A single sample is the source of the 12 T cell receptor beta chains below, sequenced in a study of T cell responses to AZD1222 COVID-19 vaccine. Libraries were prepared by immunoSEQ multiplex PCR; TCRdb keeps only in-frame clonotypes and omits some of them. The sample has about 100,000 clones, 86% seen once. Sequencing used peripheral blood, obtained on day 0 of AZD1222 vaccination. These receptor sequences come from an adult in good health.

V gene TRBV6-2 or TRBV6-3 combines with J gene TRBJ1-1; possible D gene TRBD1, 5 bases. Germline CDR1 is MNHEY and CDR2 is SVGEGT. The CDR3 runs to 15 residues. V lost 2 bases and J 6 bases, leaving 16 bases between the germline ends. Here the CDR3 DNA reads TGTGCCAGCAGTTACGGGGACCCGTTGGTGTCTGAAGCTTTCTTT. The encoded protein is CASSYGDPLVSEAFF.

V usage is TRBV21-1 and J usage is TRBJ2-5; TRBD2 reflects the table's D call only, with no check against the DNA. TRBV21-1 is noted as a pseudogene. The CDR3 contains 16 residues. The CDR3 DNA is TGTGCCAGCAGGGTTCGACGGCTAGCGGGGACTTTGGCCCAGTACTTC. It specifies CASRVRRLAGTLAQYF.

This clone was seen only once. The rearrangement uses TRBV19 and TRBJ2-1; D not resolved. CDR1 LNHDA and CDR2 SQIVND come from the germline V gene (reference sequence). The V end was cut by 3 bases, the J end by 6 bases, with 12 bases between. This CDR3 has 14 amino acids. The CDR3 protein is CASSMSRLGNEQFF. In DNA, the CDR3 is TGTGCCAGTAGTATGTCCCGTTTGGGCAATGAGCAGTTCTTC.

The chain recombines TRBV24-1 with TRBJ1-5; D uncertain. There are 11 residues in the CDR3. V was pared by 12 bases and J by 5 bases, with 10 bases between. The germline gives CDR1 KGHDR, CDR2 SFDVKD. The CDR3 sequence is CAPRGDQPQHF. The CDR3 bases are TGTGCCCCCCGGGGTGATCAGCCCCAGCATTTT.

The chain recombines TRBV5-4 with TRBJ2-2; D may be TRBD1 (5 bases). The V end lost 6 bases, the J end lost 6 bases, and 15 bases lay between the germline ends. Germline lookup yields CDR1 SGHNT and CDR2 YYREEE (reference sequence). The CDR3 extends over 14 amino acids. The CDR3 DNA reads as TGTGCCAGCACCACACAGGTGGCGTCCGGGGAGCTGTTTTTT. It specifies CASTTQVASGELFF.

V is TRBV18 and J is TRBJ1-1; D possibly corresponds to TRBD1 (5 bases). Trimming removed 3 bases at V and 0 bases at J, with 23 bases between. Germline values: CDR1 KGHSH, CDR2 LQKENI. The CDR3 is 19 amino acids. The CDR3, as DNA: TGTGCCAGCTCACCTGAAGTGGCCCAGGCTTGGACAATGAACACTGAAGCTTTCTTT. Translating it yields CASSPEVAQAWTMNTEAFF.

This chain connects TRBV2 to TRBJ2-7, with 7 positions matching TRBD1. With V trimmed by 4 bases and J by 5 bases, 5 bases remained unmatched. Per germline, CDR1 SNHLY and CDR2 FYNNEI. This CDR3 has 13 residues. As DNA, the CDR3 is TGTGCCAGCAGTGTAGGCAGGGGGAACGAGCAGTACTTC. Encoded protein: CASSVGRGNEQYF.

The chain recombines TRBV30 with TRBJ1-5, with D uncertain. V lost 3 bases and J 5 bases, leaving 11 bases between the germline ends. The length of the CDR3 is 13 residues. In germline, CDR1 is GTSNPN, CDR2 SVGIG (reference sequence). CDR3 nucleotide sequence: TGTGCCTGGAGCGGAAGGAGCGATCAGCCCCAGCATTTT. It translates to CAWSGRSDQPQHF.

The V call is TRBV6-6, the J call TRBJ2-7; D is ambiguous. The CDR3 extends over 15 amino acids. Germline CDR1 and CDR2: MNHNY and SVGAGI (reference sequence). Between the trimmed V and J ends, which lost 1 base and 3 bases, there was a span of 13 bases. The CDR3 coding sequence is TGTGCCAGCAGTTACTTGGGGTCATCGGGCTACGAGCAGTACTTC. It codes for CASSYLGSSGYEQYF.

This chain uses TRBV5-1 with TRBJ1-4, with 7 bases lining up with TRBD1. The germline CDR1 and CDR2 sequences are SGHRS and YFSETQ. The ends lost 3 bases at V and 6 bases at J; junction bases unmatched: 5. This CDR3 spans 14 amino acids. CDR3 nucleotide sequence: TGCGCCAGCAGCTCCGGGACAGTAGATGAAAAACTGTTTTTT. Translating gives CASSSGTVDEKLFF.

The rearrangement joins TRBV18 to TRBJ1-2; 11 nucleotides align to TRBD1. The junction had 14 bases not matched to a gene; V was cut back by 3 bases and J by 8 bases. The CDR3 runs to 17 residues. Germline V gene data show CDR1 as KGHSH and CDR2 as LQKENI. The CDR3 here is CASSPLVPGQGELGYTF. CDR3 sequence (DNA): TGTGCCAGCTCACCTTTGGTCCCGGGACAGGGGGAACTAGGCTACACCTTC.

CDR3 DNA sequence: TGTGCCAGCAGCTTGACCACTGCGACCGGGGAGCTGTTTTTT. Translation: CASSLTTATGELFF. The chain combines TRBV7-9 with TRBJ2-2; the D is unclear. V was trimmed by 3 bases and J by 5 bases, leaving 10 bases between them. Germline V gene lookup returns CDR1 SEHNR and CDR2 FQNEAQ (reference sequence). The CDR3 spans 14 residues.